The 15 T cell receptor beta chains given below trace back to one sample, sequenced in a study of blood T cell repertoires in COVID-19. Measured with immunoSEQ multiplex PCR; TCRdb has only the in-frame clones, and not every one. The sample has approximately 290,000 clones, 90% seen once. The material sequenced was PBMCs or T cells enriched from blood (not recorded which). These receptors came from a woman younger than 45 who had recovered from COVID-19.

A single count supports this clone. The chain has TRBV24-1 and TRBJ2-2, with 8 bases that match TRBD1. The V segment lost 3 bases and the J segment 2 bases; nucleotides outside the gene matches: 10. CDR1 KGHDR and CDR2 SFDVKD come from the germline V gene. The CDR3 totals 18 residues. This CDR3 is CATSDPRTGWSNTGELFF. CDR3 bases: TGTGCCACCAGTGATCCGAGGACAGGGTGGTCCAACACCGGGGAGCTGTTTTTT.

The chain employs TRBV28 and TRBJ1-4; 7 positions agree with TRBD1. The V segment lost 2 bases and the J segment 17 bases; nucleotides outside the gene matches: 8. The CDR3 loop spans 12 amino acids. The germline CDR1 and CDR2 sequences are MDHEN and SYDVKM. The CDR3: CASSLDRARRFF. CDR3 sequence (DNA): TGTGCCAGCAGTTTAGACAGGGCCCGTCGCTTTTTT.

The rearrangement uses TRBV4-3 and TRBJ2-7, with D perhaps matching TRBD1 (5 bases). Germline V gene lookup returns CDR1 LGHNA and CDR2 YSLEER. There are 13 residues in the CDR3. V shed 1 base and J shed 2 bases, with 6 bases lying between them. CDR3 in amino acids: CASSQGQTYEQYF. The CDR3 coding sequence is TGCGCCAGCAGCCAAGGACAGACCTACGAGCAGTACTTC.

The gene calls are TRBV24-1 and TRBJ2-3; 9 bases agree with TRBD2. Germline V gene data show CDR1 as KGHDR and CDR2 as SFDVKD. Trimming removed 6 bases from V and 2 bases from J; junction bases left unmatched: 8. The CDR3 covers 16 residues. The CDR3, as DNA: TGTGCCACCAGTATTAGCGGGAGCCCCTCCACAGATACGCAGTATTTT. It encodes CATSISGSPSTDTQYF.

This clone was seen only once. CDR3 bases: TGCGCCAGCAAGGAGAGCGGGAGTAATGACGAGCAGTACTTC. Encoded protein: CASKESGSNDEQYF. This chain links TRBV5-1 with TRBJ2-7; 8 positions agree with TRBD2. Germline lookup yields CDR1 SGHRS and CDR2 YFSETQ. V was pared by 6 bases and J by 5 bases, with 10 bases of the junction left unmatched. The CDR3 runs 14 residues.

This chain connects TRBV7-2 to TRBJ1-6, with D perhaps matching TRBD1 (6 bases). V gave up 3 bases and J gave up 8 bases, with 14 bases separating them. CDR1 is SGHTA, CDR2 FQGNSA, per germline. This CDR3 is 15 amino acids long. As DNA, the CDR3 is TGTGCCAGCAGCTTGGTAGCACAGGGACATTCACCCCTCCACTTT. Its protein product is CASSLVAQGHSPLHF.

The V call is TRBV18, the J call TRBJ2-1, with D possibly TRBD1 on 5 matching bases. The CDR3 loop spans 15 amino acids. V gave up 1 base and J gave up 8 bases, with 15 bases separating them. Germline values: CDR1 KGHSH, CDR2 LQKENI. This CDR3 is CASSPQFIGADEQFF. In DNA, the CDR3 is TGTGCCAGCTCACCACAGTTTATAGGGGCTGATGAGCAGTTCTTC.

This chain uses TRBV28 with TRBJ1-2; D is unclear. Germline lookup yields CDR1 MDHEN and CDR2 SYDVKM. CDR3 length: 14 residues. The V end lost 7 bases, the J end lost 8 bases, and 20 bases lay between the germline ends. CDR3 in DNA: TGTGCCAGCACCTCCCTAAGGTGGAGTCGGGGCTACACCTTC. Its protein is CASTSLRWSRGYTF.

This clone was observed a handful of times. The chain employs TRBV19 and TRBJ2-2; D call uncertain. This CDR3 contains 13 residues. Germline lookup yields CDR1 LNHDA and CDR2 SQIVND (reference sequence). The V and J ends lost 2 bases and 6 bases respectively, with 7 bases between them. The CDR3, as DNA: TGTGCCAGTAGTATATCTGGCCCCGGGGAGCTGTTTTTT. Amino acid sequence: CASSISGPGELFF.

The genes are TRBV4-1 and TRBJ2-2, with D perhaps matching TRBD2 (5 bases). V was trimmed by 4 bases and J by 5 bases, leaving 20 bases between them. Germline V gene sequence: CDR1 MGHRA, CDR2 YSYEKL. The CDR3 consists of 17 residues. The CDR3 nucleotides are TGCGCCAGCAGCCCTTTGGAGGTTCTCCTAAATACCGGGGAGCTGTTTTTT. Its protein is CASSPLEVLLNTGELFF.

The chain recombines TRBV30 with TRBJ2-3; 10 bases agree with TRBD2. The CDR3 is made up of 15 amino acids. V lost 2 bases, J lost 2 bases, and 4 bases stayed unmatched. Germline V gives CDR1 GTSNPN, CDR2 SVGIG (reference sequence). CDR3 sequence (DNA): TGTGCCTGGAGTCGAGGACTAGCGGCCACAGATACGCAGTATTTT. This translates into CAWSRGLAATDTQYF.

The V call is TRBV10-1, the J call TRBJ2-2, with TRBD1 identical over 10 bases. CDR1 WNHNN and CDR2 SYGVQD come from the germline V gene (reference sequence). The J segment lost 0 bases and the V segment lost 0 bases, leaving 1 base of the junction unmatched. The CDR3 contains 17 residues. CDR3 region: CASSESGTGANTGELFF. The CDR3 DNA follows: TGCGCCAGCAGTGAGTCGGGGACAGGGGCGAACACCGGGGAGCTGTTTTTT.

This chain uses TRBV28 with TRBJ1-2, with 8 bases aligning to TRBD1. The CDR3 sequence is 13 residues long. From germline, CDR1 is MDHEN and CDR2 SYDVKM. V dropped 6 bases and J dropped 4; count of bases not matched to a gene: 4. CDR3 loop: CASRPGGAYGYTF. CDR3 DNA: TGTGCCAGCAGGCCAGGGGGCGCCTATGGCTACACCTTC.

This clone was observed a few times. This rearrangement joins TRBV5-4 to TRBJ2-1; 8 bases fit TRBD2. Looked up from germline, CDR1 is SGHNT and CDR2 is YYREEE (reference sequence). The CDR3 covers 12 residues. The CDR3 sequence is CVTSSGSHEQFF. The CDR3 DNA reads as TGTGTCACCTCGAGCGGGAGTCATGAGCAGTTCTTC.

CDR3 residues: CASRLGEGNTGELFF. CDR3 DNA: TGTGCCAGTCGACTGGGGGAGGGGAACACCGGGGAGCTGTTTTTT. The chain couples TRBV6-5 to TRBJ2-2; 7 bases fit TRBD2. Germline loops: CDR1 MNHEY, CDR2 SVGAGI. The CDR3 has 15 amino acids. With V trimmed by 9 bases and J by 1 base, 8 bases remained unmatched.